A single sample gave rise to the 20 T cell receptor beta chains below, sequenced in a study of blood T cell repertoires in COVID-19. The table came from immunoSEQ multiplex PCR; TCRdb's copy has only in-frame clones and leaves some out. The sample lists 280,000 or so clones; roughly 89% were seen once. The sample was PBMCs or T cells enriched from blood (not recorded which). The receptors shown here come from a woman between 35 and 50 years old who had recovered from COVID-19.

CDR3 bases: TGCGCCAGCAGCCTACTCGTACCAACTAATGAAAAACTGTTTTTT. This encodes CASSLLVPTNEKLFF. The genes are TRBV5-1 and TRBJ1-4; D is ambiguous. V lost 4 bases and J lost 0, with 10 bases in between. CDR3 length: 15 residues. Germline values: CDR1 SGHRS, CDR2 YFSETQ.

The V and J genes are TRBV2 and TRBJ2-7; 7 bases are shared with TRBD2. CDR3 size: 14 residues. The V and J ends lost 5 bases and 0 bases, in that order; junction bases with no gene match: 4. Germline loops: CDR1 SNHLY, CDR2 FYNNEI. The CDR3 loop reads CASSSGLNSYEQYF. The DNA for the CDR3 is TGTGCCAGCAGTTCGGGACTAAACTCCTACGAGCAGTACTTC.

The genes are TRBV25-1 and TRBJ2-3, with 14 bases matching TRBD2. The ends lost 5 bases at V and 4 bases at J; junction bases unmatched: 11. The CDR3 is 18 amino acids. Germline V gene data show CDR1 as MGHDK and CDR2 as SYGVNS. The DNA of the CDR3 is TGTGCCAGCAGTCCCCACCCCGGGACTAGCGGGAGCGCAGATACGCAGTATTTT. Protein: CASSPHPGTSGSADTQYF.

The chain combines TRBV5-6 with TRBJ1-2; TRBD1 matches at 11 bases. Trimming removed 3 bases from V and 7 bases from J; junction bases left unmatched: 5. Germline V gene lookup returns CDR1 SGHDT and CDR2 YYEEEE. The CDR3 covers 14 residues. The CDR3 coding sequence is TGTGCCAGCAGCTCCGGGACAGGGGGTTCTGGCTACACCTTC. This sequence encodes CASSSGTGGSGYTF. Based on the CDR3 plus reference TRBV5-6 and TRBJ1-2, the full variable domain is DAGVTQSPTHLIKTRGQQVTLRCSPKSGHDTVSWYQQALGQGPQFIFQYYEEEERQRGNFPDRFSGHQFPNYSSELNVNALLLGDSALYLCASSSGTGGSGYTFGSGTRLTVV.

The chain employs TRBV7-9 and TRBJ1-2; 9 bases are shared with TRBD1. Trimming at V came to 5 bases and at J to 6 bases, leaving 7 bases not matched to a gene. Germline assignment: CDR1 SEHNR and CDR2 FQNEAQ (reference sequence). The CDR3 contains 14 residues. The DNA for the CDR3 is TGTGCCAGCAGCGCAGAGGGACAGGGAAATGGCTACACCTTC. Residues: CASSAEGQGNGYTF.

This chain uses TRBV7-2 with TRBJ1-2, with 7 bases identical to TRBD1. Losses at the gene ends were 5 bases for V and 0 bases for J; bases not matched to a gene: 6. CDR1 and CDR2 (germline): SGHTA, FQGNSA. CDR3 length: 15 amino acids. The CDR3 coding sequence is TGTGCCAGCAGCCCGACCGGGACAGCTAACTATGGCTACACCTTC. Residues: CASSPTGTANYGYTF.

This chain connects TRBV11-2 to TRBJ1-2; 7 nucleotides match TRBD1. This CDR3 region has 15 residues. CDR1 and CDR2 (germline): SGHAT, FQNNGV. Trimming removed 5 bases from V and 4 bases from J; junction bases left unmatched: 10. The CDR3 loop reads CASSVQTGNAYGYTF. CDR3 nucleotide sequence: TGTGCCAGCAGCGTACAGACAGGGAATGCCTATGGCTACACCTTC.

The rearrangement uses TRBV19 and TRBJ2-6, with D maybe TRBD2 (6 bases). The V end lost 3 bases, the J end lost 0 bases, and 18 bases lay between the germline ends. This CDR3 region has 19 residues. Germline-derived CDR1 and CDR2 are LNHDA and SQIVND (reference sequence). The DNA of the CDR3 is TGTGCCAGTAGTATGGAGGGGAGAGGCCCTCTCTCTGGGGCCAACGTCCTGACTTTC. Residues: CASSMEGRGPLSGANVLTF.

The rearrangement uses TRBV25-1 and TRBJ1-2, with TRBD1 as a possible D gene (5 bases). V was cut by 2 bases and J by 9 bases, with 19 bases left in between. The CDR3 sequence is 15 residues long. Germline-derived CDR1 and CDR2 are MGHDK and SYGVNS. The CDR3 reads CASSELPGLRGSYTF. The CDR3, as DNA: TGTGCCAGCAGTGAACTACCGGGACTCAGAGGTAGCTACACCTTC.

The V and J genes are TRBV6-5 and TRBJ2-1, with 7 bases matching TRBD2. The V and J ends lost 8 bases and 6 bases, in that order; junction bases with no gene match: 4. Germline V lookup: CDR1 MNHEY, CDR2 SVGAGI. This CDR3 spans 12 amino acids. The CDR3 coding sequence is TGTGCCAGCGGGGAGGGACGCAATGAGCAGTTCTTC. It codes for CASGEGRNEQFF.

The chain joins TRBV9 to TRBJ1-3; possible D gene TRBD1, 6 bases. Germline lookup yields CDR1 SGDLS and CDR2 YYNGEE. V lost 4 bases and J 2 bases, leaving 19 bases between the germline ends. The CDR3 is 17 residues long. The CDR3 nucleotides are TGTGCCAGCAGCCCGGGGGGCAGGGAGCTTCCTGGAAACACCATATATTTT. It translates to CASSPGGRELPGNTIYF.

The rearrangement uses TRBV10-3 and TRBJ2-7; 7 bases line up with TRBD1. After removal of 6 bases from V and 5 bases from J, the junction contained 4 bases not matched to a gene. The CDR3 extends over 12 amino acids. Germline V lookup: CDR1 ENHRY, CDR2 SYGVKD. For the CDR3, the DNA is TGTGCCATCAGGTCAGGGGGTAACGAGCAGTACTTC. It translates to CAIRSGGNEQYF.

The chain employs TRBV30 and TRBJ2-5; 11 bases agree with TRBD2. This CDR3 has 15 amino acids. CDR1 GTSNPN and CDR2 SVGIG come from the germline V gene (reference sequence). With 3 bases clipped from V and 5 bases from J, the junction kept 8 bases outside the gene matches. The CDR3 spells CAWRPTSGRVETQYF. CDR3 nucleotides: TGTGCCTGGAGGCCTACTAGCGGGAGAGTGGAGACCCAGTACTTC. Together with reference TRBV30 and TRBJ2-5, the CDR3 gives the full variable domain: SQTIHQWPATLVQPVGSPLSLECTVEGTSNPNLYWYRQAAGRGLQLLFYSVGIGQISSEVPQNLSASRPQDRQFILSSKKLLLSDSGFYLCAWRPTSGRVETQYFGPGTRLLVL.

The J gene is TRBJ2-7, the V gene TRBV7-8; 7 nucleotides line up with TRBD1. Germline CDR1 is SGHVS and CDR2 is FQNEAQ. V lost 1 base to trimming and J lost 6 bases; unmatched junction nucleotides: 3. This CDR3 is built from 13 residues. In DNA, the CDR3 is TGTGCCAGCAGCTTAGACAGGGGAAGCGAGCAGTACTTC. It encodes CASSLDRGSEQYF. The full variable domain, rest sourced from reference TRBV7-8 and TRBJ2-7, is GAGVSQSPRYKVAKRGQDVALRCDPISGHVSLFWYQQALGQGPEFLTYFQNEAQLDKSGLPSDRFFAERPEGSVSTLKIQRTQQEDSAVYLCASSLDRGSEQYFGPGTRLTVT.

The chain employs TRBV14 and TRBJ1-6; 9 bases agree with TRBD1. The CDR3 contains 15 residues. V shed 4 bases, J shed 6 bases, and the junction held 4 bases outside the gene matches. Per germline, CDR1 SGHDN and CDR2 FVKESK. CDR3 coding DNA: TGTGCCAGCAGCCTATCGGGACAGGGTAATTCACCCCTCCACTTT. Encoded protein: CASSLSGQGNSPLHF.

The V call is TRBV5-1, the J call TRBJ1-5; TRBD1 is a possible D gene (6 bases). In germline, CDR1 is SGHRS, CDR2 YFSETQ. The CDR3 contains 15 residues. V lost 4 bases to trimming and J lost 3 bases, with 14 bases between them. The CDR3 protein is CASSRDGQINQPQHF. The CDR3, as DNA: TGCGCCAGCAGCCGTGACGGACAGATCAATCAGCCCCAGCATTTT. The full variable domain, in which reference TRBV5-1 and TRBJ1-5 provide the parts outside the CDR3, is KAGVTQTPRYLIKTRGQQVTLSCSPISGHRSVSWYQQTPGQGLQFLFEYFSETQRNKGNFPGRFSGRQFSNSRSEMNVSTLELGDSALYLCASSRDGQINQPQHFGDGTRLSIL.

This clone appeared once. The chain carries TRBV5-1 and TRBJ2-7, with 8 bases aligning to TRBD1. Germline-derived CDR1 and CDR2 are SGHRS and YFSETQ. The CDR3 runs 13 residues. V was pared by 4 bases and J by 4 bases, with 4 bases of the junction left unmatched. CDR3 coding DNA: TGCGCCAGCAGCCGGACAGGGATTTACGAGCAGTACTTC. Its translation: CASSRTGIYEQYF. Looking up the rest from reference TRBV5-1 and TRBJ2-7 gives the full variable domain: KAGVTQTPRYLIKTRGQQVTLSCSPISGHRSVSWYQQTPGQGLQFLFEYFSETQRNKGNFPGRFSGRQFSNSRSEMNVSTLELGDSALYLCASSRTGIYEQYFGPGTRLTVT.

The rearrangement uses TRBV7-2 and TRBJ2-1, with 9 nucleotides matching TRBD1. V lost 1 base to trimming and J lost 10 bases; unmatched junction nucleotides: 2. The CDR3 runs 13 residues. Germline V gene lookup returns CDR1 SGHTA and CDR2 FQGNSA. For the CDR3, the DNA is TGTGCCAGCAGCTTAGGACAGGGGGGCGAGCAGTTCTTC. Amino acids: CASSLGQGGEQFF.

The chain joins TRBV19 to TRBJ1-5; 7 positions agree with TRBD1. In germline, CDR1 is LNHDA, CDR2 SQIVND (reference sequence). This CDR3 region has 18 residues. The V and J ends lost 0 bases and 3 bases, in that order; junction bases with no gene match: 11. CDR3 in DNA: TGTGCCAGTAGTATAGATCTAAACTGGGGACAGTCCAATCAGCCCCAGCATTTT. Its protein product is CASSIDLNWGQSNQPQHF.

DNA of the CDR3: TGTGCCAGCGGAACAGGGGGTCGGGAGCAGTACTTC. Protein sequence: CASGTGGREQYF. The chain carries TRBV4-2 and TRBJ2-7; 8 nucleotides align to TRBD1. Germline CDR1 LGHNA, CDR2 YNFKEQ. Trimming at V came to 8 bases and at J to 7 bases, leaving 7 bases not matched to a gene. The CDR3 is made up of 12 amino acids.